The source of this T cell receptor (beta chain) is a study of STAT5B mutations in CD4+ large granular lymphocyte leukemia. General study results and limits: Compared with healthy controls (2/35), patient top clones favored TRBV06 (8/27).

Healthy controls were blood donor buffy coats. Germline-derived CDR1 and CDR2 are MNHNY and SVGAGI (reference sequence). The CDR3 covers 15 residues. Trimming at V came to 0 bases and at J to 7 bases, leaving 4 bases not matched to a gene. About this clone itself: As yet, its antigen is unknown.

TCRdb's copy holds only in-frame clones and misses some; the assay was immunoSEQ multiplex PCR. This sample carries about 30,000 clones, 65% to 85% of them seen once, and the ten largest clones take approximately 2.1%. Material for sequencing was CD4+ T cells from blood buffy coats. V usage is TRBV6-6 and J usage is TRBJ2-2; TRBD1 agrees at 8 bases. The TCR originated in a human donor in good health. The CDR3 loop reads CASSYSQGADGELFF. CDR3 nucleotides: TGTGCCAGCAGTTACTCTCAGGGGGCGGACGGGGAGCTGTTTTTT.